This TCR beta chain was found in a study of CD8+CD57+ T cells in acquired aplastic anemia. This clonotype was counted once. CDR1 and CDR2 from the germline V gene are LNHDA and SQIVND (reference sequence). This CDR3 contains 12 residues. The V end lost 3 bases, the J end lost 5 bases, and 5 bases lay between the germline ends. Researchers used genomic DNA as the template to profile TCR beta VDJ and CDR3. A single record per CDR3 protein comes from TCRdb applying MiXCR to the reads. The repertoire consists of around 190,000 distinct CDR3 sequences, with around 60% occurring once and the leading ten covering 29%.

The chain carries TRBV19 and TRBJ2-1; D not resolved. This sequence originates from a human donor in good health. The sample taken for sequencing was sorted CD4+, CD8+, or CD8+CD57+ T cells (not recorded which) from PBMCs. The CDR3 region has the DNA TGTGCCAGTAGTATTGGGCACAATGAGCAGTTCTTC. Its protein is CASSIGHNEQFF.